This T cell receptor beta chain was profiled in a study of T cell repertoires in cytomegalovirus infection. Germline CDR1 reads SGHVT; CDR2 reads SQSDAQ. The CDR3 is 12 amino acids. V lost 2 bases, J lost 6 bases, and 5 bases lay in between. Each CDR3 protein is one row after TCRdb ran MiXCR on the reads. Among 900,000 to 950,000 distinct CDR3 sequences listed, about a third were seen once. To note about this clonotype: Its antigen remains unknown.

This sequence was found in a human donor in good health (CMV status not recorded). Some clones in this sample may be carry-over from other donors' samples. The sample consisted of cultured CD8+ T cells from PBMCs, taken from culture after CMV antigen stimulation. The chain employs TRBV7-4 and TRBJ1-5; D gene uncertain. The DNA of the CDR3 is TGTGCCAGCAGCTTAAACGCTCAGCCCCAGCATTTT. Translating it yields CASSLNAQPQHF.